This T cell receptor (beta chain) stems from a study of blood T cell repertoires in COVID-19 (dated by TCRdb to 2018 to 2021). Study-level background: The collaborator samples originated in the United States, Italy and Spain and spanned the acute and convalescent phases of COVID-19. Samples came from the ongoing ImmuneRACE study (first 160 participants) plus 1,254 subjects from 6 global collaborators. The sample metadata nearly always contained a de-identified subject ID, COVID-19 status, age in years and sex. The repertoires were made available in a free public database intended to serve as a resource for research on the immune response to SARS-CoV-2. The material from the prospective study consisted of cDNA or gDNA derived from T cells, B-cell-depleted T cells, or PBMCs. Subjects who had been exposed to COVID-19, were actively infected with it, or had recovered from it provided the deeply sampled blood TCRbeta repertoires that made up the dataset. Where available, HLA class I and class II types were taken from metadata supplied by the sample provider and were not determined by assay-based typing.

TCRbeta CDR3 regions were amplified from genomic DNA using the immunoSEQ Assay, a bias-controlled multiplex PCR. The published analysis was carried out like this. The number of nucleated cells in each sample was estimated by amplification of reference gene primers within the assay. To quantify the absolute abundance of each unique TCRbeta CDR3 rearrangement, sequence reads were collapsed and filtered. Productive Simpson clonality was computed per sample as the square root of Simpson's diversity index over productive rearrangements. Held by TCRdb, this immuneACCESS table contains in-frame sequences only and omits some clones. Under half of the omission traces to an unresolved V gene where checked; the cause of the rest is unknown. V and J calls and clone size are given by that table; D and trimming were obtained from the DNA. The sample includes around 430,000 clones, with around 89% observed a single time. The ten largest make up 10% to 15% of the sample.

Comment on this clone: Its antigen specificity is not known. Per-base qualities were not stored, and no clone one base away is much larger.

What the research found in general, with its limitations: Clinical and demographic metadata were provided uncurated, with the amount varying by source and participant.

At one collaborating source in Seattle, patients were enrolled during active infection and were followed longitudinally through the course of disease. Whole blood was collected in K2EDTA tubes by collaborating institutions according to the institutions' own protocols. For TCRbeta analysis, collaborators shipped samples as frozen whole blood, isolated PBMCs, or DNA extracted from either of those sample types. Spanning cysteine to phenylalanine, the CDR3 consists of 12 amino acids. Only the CDR3 part of the read is kept: 36 bases, read in frame from the first base. The trim is 3 bases for V and 10 bases for J, with a gap of 12 bases between the germline ends. CDR1 KGHSH and CDR2 LQKENI were looked up in the germline V gene.

This sequence originates from a woman between 50 and 59 years old with COVID-19, enrolled during active disease. The V and J segments used are TRBV18 and TRBJ1-1; the D gene assignment is ambiguous. Sequencing was performed on peripheral blood. The CDR3 sequence is CASSPGRDAAFF. At the DNA level, the sequence is TGTGCCAGCTCACCCGGGAGAGACGCAGCTTTCTTT.